This T cell receptor (beta chain) was sequenced in a study of blood T cell repertoires in COVID-19. Overall study context: Donors in the United States, Italy and Spain gave samples during acute or convalescent COVID-19. From T cells, B-cell-depleted T cells, or PBMCs came the material, which was cDNA or gDNA.

How the authors handled the data: Amplification from reference gene primers served as the basis for estimated nucleated cell counts. Clones were sequenced by immunoSEQ multiplex PCR, and TCRdb holds only the in-frame ones, with some missing. The V and J calls and the clone size are those of that table, but D and trimming were determined from the DNA. The data show 80,000 to 100,000 clones, just under 80% seen once. V lost 6 bases and J lost 3; bases outside the gene matches: 1. The CDR3 is 12 amino acids. Germline assignment: CDR1 KGHDR and CDR2 SFDVKD. The sequencing sample was made of peripheral blood. The TCR originated in a human donor in a cohort sampled during active COVID-19. The chain is built from TRBV24-1 and TRBJ2-7, with 7 bases aligning to TRBD2. CDR3 sequence: CATSSGGYEQYF. The CDR3 DNA follows: TGTGCCACCAGTTCGGGGGGCTACGAGCAGTACTTC.